This record concerns one T cell receptor beta chain sequence. Trimming took off 1 base at V and 7 bases at J, with 13 bases between the two ends. The length of the CDR3 is 15 residues. Germline V gene sequence: CDR1 LGHNA, CDR2 YNFKEQ. The data originate from a study of blood T cell repertoires in COVID-19. Study background: Researchers got acute and convalescent COVID-19 samples from the United States, Italy and Spain. Sources were T cells, B-cell-depleted T cells, or PBMCs; the material itself was cDNA or gDNA.

In the original analysis: Amplified reference gene primers provided the basis for estimating nucleated cell counts. Repertoires were generated with immunoSEQ multiplex PCR, while TCRdb's copy carries only in-frame clones and drops some. The DNA gave D and trimming, while V, J and clone size come from that table. The data show approximately 50,000 clones, around 90% seen once. The specimen sequenced was peripheral blood. The clonotype was recovered from a man aged 50 or older with active COVID-19. V gene TRBV4-2 combines with J gene TRBJ1-4; tentatively, D is TRBD1 (5 bases). Written as DNA, the CDR3 is TGTGCCAGCAGCCAAGGGCGAAGGGGCGGTGAAAAACTGTTTTTT. Translated: CASSQGRRGGEKLFF.